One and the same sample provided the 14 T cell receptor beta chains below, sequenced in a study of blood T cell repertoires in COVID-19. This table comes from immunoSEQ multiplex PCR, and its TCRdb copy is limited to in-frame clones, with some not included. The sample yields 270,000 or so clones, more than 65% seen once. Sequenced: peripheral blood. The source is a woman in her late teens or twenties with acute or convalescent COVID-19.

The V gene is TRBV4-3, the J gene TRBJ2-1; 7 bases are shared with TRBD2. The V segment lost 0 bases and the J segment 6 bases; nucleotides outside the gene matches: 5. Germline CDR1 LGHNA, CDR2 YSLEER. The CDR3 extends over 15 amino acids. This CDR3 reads CASSQDRTRGNEQFF. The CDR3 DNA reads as TGCGCCAGCAGCCAAGACCGGACTAGGGGCAATGAGCAGTTCTTC.

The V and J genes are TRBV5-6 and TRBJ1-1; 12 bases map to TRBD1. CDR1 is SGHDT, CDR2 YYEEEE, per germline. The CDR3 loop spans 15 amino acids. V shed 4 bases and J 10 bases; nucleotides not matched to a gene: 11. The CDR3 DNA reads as TGTGCCAGCAGCATGGGACAGGGGGCGCCCGGTGGAGCTTTCTTT. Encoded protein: CASSMGQGAPGGAFF.

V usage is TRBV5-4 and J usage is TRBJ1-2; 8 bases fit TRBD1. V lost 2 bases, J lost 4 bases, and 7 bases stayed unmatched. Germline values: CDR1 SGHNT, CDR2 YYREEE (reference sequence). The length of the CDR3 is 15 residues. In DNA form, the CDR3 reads TGTGCCAGCAGCTTTCTAGGACAGGGAGTCTATGGCTACACCTTC. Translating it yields CASSFLGQGVYGYTF.

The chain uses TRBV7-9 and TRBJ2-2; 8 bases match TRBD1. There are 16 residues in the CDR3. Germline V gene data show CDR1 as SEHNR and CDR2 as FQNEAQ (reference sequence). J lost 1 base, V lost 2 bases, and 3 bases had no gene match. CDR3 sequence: CASSLTGTGNTGELFF. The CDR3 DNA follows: TGTGCCAGCAGCTTAACCGGGACAGGGAACACCGGGGAGCTGTTTTTT.

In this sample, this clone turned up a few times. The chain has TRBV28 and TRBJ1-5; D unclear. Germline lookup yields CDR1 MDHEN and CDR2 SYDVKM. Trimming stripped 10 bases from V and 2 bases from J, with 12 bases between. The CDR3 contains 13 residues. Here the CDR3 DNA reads TGTGCCACAAAAACGGGAGGCAATCAGCCCCAGCATTTT. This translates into CATKTGGNQPQHF.

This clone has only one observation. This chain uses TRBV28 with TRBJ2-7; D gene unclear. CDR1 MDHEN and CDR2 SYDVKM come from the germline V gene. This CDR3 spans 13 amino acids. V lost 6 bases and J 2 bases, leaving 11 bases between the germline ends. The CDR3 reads CASRYTATYEQYF. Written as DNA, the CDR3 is TGTGCCAGCAGGTATACAGCAACCTACGAGCAGTACTTC.

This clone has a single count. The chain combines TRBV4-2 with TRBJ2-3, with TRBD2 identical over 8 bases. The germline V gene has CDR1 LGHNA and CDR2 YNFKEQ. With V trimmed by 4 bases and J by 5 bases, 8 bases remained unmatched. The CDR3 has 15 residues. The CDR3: CASSPHSGSGDTQYF. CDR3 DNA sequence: TGTGCCAGCAGCCCCCACAGCGGGAGTGGAGATACGCAGTATTTT.

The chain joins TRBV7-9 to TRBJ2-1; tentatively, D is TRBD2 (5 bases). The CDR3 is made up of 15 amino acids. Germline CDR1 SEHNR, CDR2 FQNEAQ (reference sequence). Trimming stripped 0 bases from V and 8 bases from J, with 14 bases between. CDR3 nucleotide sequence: TGTGCCAGCAGCTTAGCGAGGACTGCTTGGGATGAGCAGTTCTTC. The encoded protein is CASSLARTAWDEQFF.

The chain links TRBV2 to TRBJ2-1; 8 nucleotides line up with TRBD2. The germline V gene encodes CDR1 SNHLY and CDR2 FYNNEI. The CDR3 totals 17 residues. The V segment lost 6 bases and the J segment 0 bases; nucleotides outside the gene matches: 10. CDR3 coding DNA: TGTGCCAGCAGAACCAAAGCGGGAGCAAGCTCCTACAATGAGCAGTTCTTC. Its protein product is CASRTKAGASSYNEQFF. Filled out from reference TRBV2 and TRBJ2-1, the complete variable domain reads EPEVTQTPSHQVTQMGQEVILRCVPISNHLYFYWYRQILGQKVEFLVSFYNNEISEKSEIFDDQFSVERPDGSNFTLKIRSTKLEDSAMYFCASRTKAGASSYNEQFFGPGTRLTVL.

CDR3 protein: CASGLSLLGETQYF. The DNA for the CDR3 is TGTGCTAGTGGTTTATCCCTCCTCGGAGAGACCCAGTACTTC. This chain uses TRBV12-5 with TRBJ2-5; D call uncertain. This CDR3 has 14 residues. CDR1 LGHNT and CDR2 FRNRAP come from the germline V gene. With 3 bases removed from V and 4 bases from J, the gap between germline ends came to 12 bases.

The CDR3 DNA reads as TGCGCCAGCAGCTTTAAGGCTAGCGGAACTCCCTACAATGAGCAGTTCTTC. Translated, it gives CASSFKASGTPYNEQFF. The rearrangement links TRBV5-1 to TRBJ2-1; 7 bases agree with TRBD2. This CDR3 is 17 amino acids long. V shed 2 bases, J shed 2 bases, and the junction held 10 bases outside the gene matches. Germline values: CDR1 SGHRS, CDR2 YFSETQ.

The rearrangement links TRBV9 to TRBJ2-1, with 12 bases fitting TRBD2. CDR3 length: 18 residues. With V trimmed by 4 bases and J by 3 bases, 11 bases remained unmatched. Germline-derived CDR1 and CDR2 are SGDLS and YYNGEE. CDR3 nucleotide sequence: TGTGCCAGCAGCCCTTCATGGACTAGCGGGACGATCTACAATGAGCAGTTCTTC. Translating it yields CASSPSWTSGTIYNEQFF.

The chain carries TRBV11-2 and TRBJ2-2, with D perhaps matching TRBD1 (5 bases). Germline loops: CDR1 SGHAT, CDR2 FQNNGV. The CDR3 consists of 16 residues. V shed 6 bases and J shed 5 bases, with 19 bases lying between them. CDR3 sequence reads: CASRTRDSTLTGELFF. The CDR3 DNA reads TGTGCCAGCAGAACTCGTGACAGCACTTTAACCGGGGAGCTGTTTTTT.

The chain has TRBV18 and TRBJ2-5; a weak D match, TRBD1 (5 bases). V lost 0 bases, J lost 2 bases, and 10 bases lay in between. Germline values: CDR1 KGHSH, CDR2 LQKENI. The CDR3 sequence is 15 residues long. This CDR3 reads CASSPPLTGQETQYF. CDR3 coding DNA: TGTGCCAGCTCACCACCGCTAACAGGTCAAGAGACCCAGTACTTC.